The present T cell receptor beta chain was sequenced within a study of technical replicates of blood from four donors. Sequencing was performed with immunoSEQ multiplex PCR; in TCRdb, only in-frame clones are kept and a portion is missing. The sample contains roughly 50,000 clones, nearly 95% of which appear only once. CDR1 and CDR2 from the germline V gene are SEHNR and FQNEAQ (reference sequence). The CDR3 extends over 14 amino acids. In regard to this clone: A junction boundary mismatches the germline segment, possibly from a read error.

The V call is TRBV7-9, the J call TRBJ1-2, with 9 bases fitting TRBD1. This receptor was obtained from a human donor in good health. Some clones in this sample may be carry-over from other donors' samples. Sequencing input: PBMCs. CDR3 coding DNA: TGTGCCAGCAGCTTAGGGGACAGGGCTTCTCTCCGGAGCTTC. Its protein is CASSLGDRASLRSF.